The entry below gives a single TCR beta chain sequence along with its context. The antigen remains unidentified. The DNA is omitted, as the CDR3 cannot be located on it reliably, and the CDR3 follows TCRdb's listing. The CDR3 contains 19 residues when both ends are counted. The sample comes from a study of blood T cells in healthy people across ages. Study results and limitations: Estimates of diversity drawn from one million T cells were considered underestimates. TCR beta diversity, measured per million T cells, fell in a roughly linear way with age.

A sample-barcoded 5' primer and a J-beta primer mix were used in a second PCR of about 7 to 11 cycles. Each single sample gave us at least 3 million CDR3-containing paired-end reads. Via MiXCR, TCRdb re-called the 5' RACE reads, giving one row per CDR3 protein. Of about 1.6 million distinct CDR3 sequences in the sample, roughly 30% are singletons; the top ten hold around 11%. The sample consisted of blood. The sequence derives from a young woman in good health. The genes are TRBV7-5 and TRBJ2-7; the DNA was not compared with TRBD1, the D call given in the table. TRBV7-5 is flagged as a pseudogene. The CDR3 loop reads CISVSEAQGTGVSSYEQYF.